This T cell receptor beta chain was retrieved from a study of blood T cell repertoires in COVID-19. Study context: Samples taken during acute and convalescent COVID-19 were collected in the United States, Italy and Spain. From T cells, B-cell-depleted T cells, or PBMCs came the material, which was cDNA or gDNA.

The V end lost 2 bases, the J end lost 4 bases, and 8 bases lay between the germline ends. The CDR3 sequence is 13 residues long. Germline V gene lookup returns CDR1 SGHDT and CDR2 YYEEEE. Per the authors' pipeline: It was from reference gene primer amplification that nucleated cell counts were estimated. Profiling relied on immunoSEQ multiplex PCR, and the TCRdb table lists in-frame clones only, not all of them. V, J and clone size derive from that table, while D and trimming were established from the DNA sequence. The sample has about 330,000 clones, 85% seen once; the top ten hold just over 7%. The chain is built from TRBV5-6 and TRBJ2-3, with D tentatively TRBD2 (5 bases). Specimen: peripheral blood. This TCR was sampled from a human donor in a cohort sampled during active COVID-19. The CDR3 bases are TGTGCCAGCAGCTTAAGCGGATCAGATACGCAGTATTTT. The encoded protein is CASSLSGSDTQYF.